These T cell receptor beta chains were read from a single sample in a study of T cells in tuberculosis. Data came from immunoSEQ multiplex PCR; TCRdb stores just in-frame clones and leaves some out. The sample carries about 5,500 clones, 95% to 98% recorded once. This sample comprised PBMCs, obtained at tuberculosis diagnosis. Receptors were obtained from an adult with tuberculosis. The CDR3 runs from the conserved cysteine through the conserved F or W. Fields, in order: D gene, V gene, CDR3 protein. The D gene is left open where the match is weak.

NA	TRBV20-1	CSAKPETQYF
TRBD2	TRBV10-2	CASRGLAGARTDTQYF
TRBD1	TRBV2	CASSEVRGQSGYTF
NA	TRBV5-6	CASSLVRGNNEQFF
NA	TRBV19	CASTTPAEGEKLFF
TRBD1	TRBV4-1	CASSPGQGGTEAFF
NA	TRBV2	CASTLESMDEQYF
NA	TRBV9	CASSTRTDGTEAFF
TRBD2	TRBV10-1	CASSEPMTKSGRAYRADTQYF
NA	TRBV5-6	CARGYREGVTEAFF
TRBD1	TRBV5-1	CASSLGLLRGRRGGYTF
NA	TRBV2	CASRAAAIRGAVAYF
TRBD2	TRBV2	CASSAGRDYYEQYF
TRBD1	TRBV6-6	CASGTGRDDQPQHF
TRBD2	TRBV11-2	CASSLVQPGLAGYEQYF
NA	TRBV19	CASSQRGESNEKLFF
NA	TRBV11-2	CASSLSAGENEQYF
NA	TRBV13	CASSLGQNVYGYTF
TRBD1	TRBV2	CASSLTGGSPTYEQYF
TRBD1	TRBV5-1	CASSPATGNNEQFF
NA	TRBV19	CASSKSGTELAKNIQYF
TRBD1	TRBV5-1	CASSLVTGGPDTQYF
NA	TRBV6-4	CASSDSMGYRAGGTDTQYF
TRBD2	TRBV19	CASSLWTSGGQETQYF
TRBD1	TRBV5-4	CASRRHRGPGDTQYF
NA	TRBV30	CAWSFTRYEQYF
NA	TRBV6-5	CASSYGPVGAGELFF
TRBD1	TRBV29-1	CSVETGAGGHEKLFF
NA	TRBV9	CASSARPSGQSGYTF
TRBD1	TRBV10-1	CATPGGQGAGAFF
TRBD1	TRBV7-2	CASSLRDRAPYNEQFF